This T cell receptor beta chain was retrieved from a study of cytomegalovirus exposure and HLA in healthy donors. CDR1 is MNHNS and CDR2 is SASEGT in the germline V gene. Trimming pared 2 bases from V and 6 bases from J, leaving 3 bases between. The CDR3 loop spans 11 amino acids. The PCR made use of 60 Vbeta and 13 Jbeta primers. The table came from immunoSEQ multiplex PCR; TCRdb's copy has only in-frame clones and leaves some out. The sample holds tens of thousands of clones, less than 65% seen once. This sequence was found in a woman in her twenties or thirties in good health and CMV-seronegative. Sequenced sample: PBMCs. This sequence joins TRBV6-1 and TRBJ2-3; D remains unclear. This CDR3 reads CASSEPDTQYF. In DNA form, the CDR3 reads TGTGCCAGCAGTGAACCTGATACGCAGTATTTT.